The present entry profiles one TCR beta chain with its context. These data belong to a study of CD8+CD57+ T cells in acquired aplastic anemia. Patients selected for sequencing had displayed CD8+CD57+ cell expansion by flow cytometry. V was pared by 1 base and J by 3 bases, with 7 bases between. There are 13 residues in the CDR3. The germline gives CDR1 SGHTA, CDR2 FQGNSA. Profiling that covered TCR beta VDJ and CDR3 relied on genomic DNA as its template. TCRdb re-analysed the reads in MiXCR, keeping a single row per CDR3 protein. Among under 350,000 distinct CDR3 sequences, about three fifths were seen once, and the ten largest hold 1% to 1.5%.

Sample: sorted CD4+, CD8+, or CD8+CD57+ T cells (not recorded which) from PBMCs. The chain uses TRBV7-2 and TRBJ2-7; D call uncertain. This TCR came from a human donor with aplastic anemia. The CDR3 DNA reads TGTGCCAGCAGCTTAGGGGGATTCTACGAGCAGTACTTC. Amino acid sequence: CASSLGGFYEQYF.